Sequencing of this T cell receptor (beta chain) was carried out in a study of blood T cells in healthy people across ages. Whole-study context: About one barcoded beta molecule per two T cells came from capture by template switching. Study results and caveats: Age brought a roughly linear fall in TCR beta diversity measured per million T cells.

In germline, CDR1 is SGHNT, CDR2 YENEEA. The CDR3 loop spans 14 amino acids. V lost 2 bases and J lost 7, with 14 bases in between. The study recruited healthy Caucasian donors from Russia who were aged roughly 6 to 100. The study isolated at least 6 million PBMCs from each sample. Concerning this clonotype: Antigen: not known.

Then a second PCR, running about 7 to 11 cycles, was carried out with a sample-barcoded 5' primer and a J-beta primer mix. From the 5' RACE reads, TCRdb called clonotypes with MiXCR, one entry per CDR3 protein. The sample lists approximately 1,700,000 distinct CDR3 sequences; 39% were seen once. The sequence came from a human donor in good health. Sequenced material: blood. The chain has TRBV11-3 and TRBJ1-1; D gene uncertain. CDR3 bases: TGTGCCAGCAGCTTAAAGTTTCGTCGGCTTGAAGCTTTCTTT. Its translation is CASSLKFRRLEAFF.